Each of the 10 T cell receptor beta chains below was sequenced from the same sample in a study of low-dose radiotherapy and immunotherapy resistance in tumors. Alpha and beta chains were covered, as first-strand cDNA relied on TRAV- and TRBV-specific primers. TCR amplification involved 20 PCR cycles with a constant-region primer and V-primer adapter. TCRdb re-derived calls from the reads in MiXCR, one entry per CDR3 protein. The table includes tens of thousands of distinct CDR3 sequences, 20% detected once. Time point indicated: after trial treatment. Treatment meaning: LDRT plus nivolumab, ipilimumab, low-dose cyclophosphamide and aspirin (RACIN trial). The specimen comprised PBMCs, sampled after low-dose radiotherapy plus immunotherapy. Every receptor here comes from a female donor with ovarian cancer.

This clonotype has ten or more counts. The chain has TRBV19 and TRBJ2-2; possible D gene TRBD2, 5 bases. The CDR3 length is 14 residues. The germline CDR1 and CDR2 sequences are LNHDA and SQIVND (reference sequence). Trimming cost V 5 bases and J 7 bases, with 14 bases left between them. For the CDR3, the DNA is TGTGCCAGTAGTCTCCGGCGGGCTAGCGGGGAGCTGTTTTTT. Protein: CASSLRRASGELFF.

This clonotype was seen a few times. The rearrangement uses TRBV20-1 and TRBJ1-1, with a tentative D call TRBD1 (5 bases). From germline, CDR1 is DFQATT and CDR2 SNEGSKA (reference sequence). The CDR3 loop spans 13 amino acids. Trimming stripped 6 bases from V and 4 bases from J, with 15 bases between. The CDR3 region has the DNA TGCAGTGCCGGGGGGGAGGGACGCACTGAAGCTTTCTTT. Protein product: CSAGGEGRTEAFF.

V usage is TRBV30 and J usage is TRBJ2-2, with TRBD2 identical over 11 bases. This CDR3 has 16 residues. Per germline, CDR1 GTSNPN and CDR2 SVGIG (reference sequence). Trimming at V came to 5 bases and at J to 6 bases, leaving 11 bases not matched to a gene. The CDR3: CAWQSTSGRVPGELFF. DNA of the CDR3: TGTGCCTGGCAGAGCACTAGCGGGAGAGTCCCCGGGGAGCTGTTTTTT.

This clonotype has only a few counts. The J gene is TRBJ2-7, the V gene TRBV20-1; TRBD2 agrees at 7 bases. CDR1 DFQATT and CDR2 SNEGSKA come from the germline V gene (reference sequence). This CDR3 is built from 16 residues. Trimming took 2 bases from V and 5 from J; bases not matched to a gene: 15. The CDR3 is CSARRGHSGSLDEQYF. The CDR3 coding sequence is TGCAGTGCTAGAAGGGGTCATAGCGGGTCACTGGACGAGCAGTACTTC.

This clonotype was recorded many times. This chain uses TRBV19 with TRBJ2-2; TRBD1 might be the D (6 bases). The CDR3 loop spans 14 amino acids. The V end was cut by 5 bases, the J end by 6 bases, with 13 bases between. Germline CDR1 is LNHDA and CDR2 is SQIVND (reference sequence). The CDR3: CASSLTGNPGELFF. The CDR3 nucleotides are TGTGCCAGTAGTCTCACAGGGAATCCCGGGGAGCTGTTTTTT.

This clonotype was found many times. V gene TRBV13 combines with J gene TRBJ2-3; TRBD2 matches 10 bases. Per the germline V gene, CDR1 is PRHDT and CDR2 is FYEKMQ (reference sequence). The ends lost 0 bases at V and 5 bases at J; junction bases unmatched: 2. This CDR3 is 15 amino acids long. CDR3 sequence: CASSLGLAGQDTQYF. The CDR3 DNA follows: TGTGCCAGCAGCTTAGGACTAGCGGGGCAAGATACGCAGTATTTT. The full variable domain, completed using reference TRBV13 and TRBJ2-3, is AAGVIQSPRHLIKEKRETATLKCYPIPRHDTVYWYQQGPGQDPQFLISFYEKMQSDKGSIPDRFSAQQFSDYHSELNMSSLELGDSALYFCASSLGLAGQDTQYFGPGTRLTVL.

This clonotype occurred many times. The chain combines TRBV2 with TRBJ1-4; D possibly corresponds to TRBD1 (5 bases). The CDR3 loop spans 15 amino acids. Deletions cut 5 bases from V and 7 bases from J, with 17 bases between. Germline V lookup: CDR1 SNHLY, CDR2 FYNNEI. In DNA, the CDR3 is TGTGCCAGCAGTACGTTGGAGGGGAAGGGTGAAAAACTGTTTTTT. Its translation is CASSTLEGKGEKLFF. Filled out from reference TRBV2 and TRBJ1-4, the complete variable domain reads EPEVTQTPSHQVTQMGQEVILRCVPISNHLYFYWYRQILGQKVEFLVSFYNNEISEKSEIFDDQFSVERPDGSNFTLKIRSTKLEDSAMYFCASSTLEGKGEKLFFGSGTQLSVL.

This clonotype was seen many times. The chain recombines TRBV4-1 with TRBJ1-3, with D unclear. Germline V gene lookup returns CDR1 MGHRA and CDR2 YSYEKL. The CDR3 has 15 residues. V was clipped by 1 base and J by 0 bases, with 7 bases between them. The CDR3: CASSQGDVSGNTIYF. CDR3 coding DNA: TGCGCCAGCAGCCAAGGCGACGTCTCTGGAAACACCATATATTTT.

V usage is TRBV5-1 and J usage is TRBJ2-5, with 8 positions matching TRBD2. Losses at the gene ends were 3 bases for V and 4 bases for J; bases not matched to a gene: 5. In germline, CDR1 is SGHRS, CDR2 YFSETQ. CDR3 length: 14 residues. CDR3 in DNA: TGCGCCAGCAGCTCGGGGGGGGGCACAGAGACCCAGTACTTC. Translated, it gives CASSSGGGTETQYF.

This clonotype was found many times. The J gene is TRBJ1-2, the V gene TRBV4-2; 7 bases align to TRBD1. Trimming took 3 bases from V and 2 from J; bases not matched to a gene: 3. The CDR3 spans 14 residues. CDR1 and CDR2 (germline): LGHNA, YNFKEQ. Here the CDR3 reads CASSQGGQNYGYTF. Written as DNA, the CDR3 is TGTGCCAGCAGCCAGGGGGGACAGAACTATGGCTACACCTTC.